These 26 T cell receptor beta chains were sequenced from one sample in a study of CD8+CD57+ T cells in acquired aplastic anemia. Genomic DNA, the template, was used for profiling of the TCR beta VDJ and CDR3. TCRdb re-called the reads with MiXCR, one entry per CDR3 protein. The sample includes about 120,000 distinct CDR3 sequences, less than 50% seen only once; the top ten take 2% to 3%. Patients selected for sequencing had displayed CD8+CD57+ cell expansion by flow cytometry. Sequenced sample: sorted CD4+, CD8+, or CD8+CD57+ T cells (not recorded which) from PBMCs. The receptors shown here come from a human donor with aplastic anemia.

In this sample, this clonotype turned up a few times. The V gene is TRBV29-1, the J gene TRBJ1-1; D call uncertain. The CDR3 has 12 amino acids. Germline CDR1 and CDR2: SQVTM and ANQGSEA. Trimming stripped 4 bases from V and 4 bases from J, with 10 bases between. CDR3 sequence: CSVGAAATEAFF. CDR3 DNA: TGCAGCGTTGGAGCGGCAGCCACTGAAGCTTTCTTT.

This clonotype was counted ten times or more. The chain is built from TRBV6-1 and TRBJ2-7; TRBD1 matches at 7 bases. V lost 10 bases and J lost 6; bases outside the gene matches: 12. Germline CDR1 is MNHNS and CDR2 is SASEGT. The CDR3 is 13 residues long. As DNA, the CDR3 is TGTGCCACTGGACGGACAGGTTTGACCGAGCAGTACGTC. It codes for CATGRTGLTEQYV.

The CDR3 reads CSAWVRLGNEQFF. CDR3 nucleotide sequence: TGCAGCGCCTGGGTGAGGCTGGGGAATGAGCAGTTCTTC. The chain links TRBV29-1 to TRBJ2-1; D not resolved. V was pared by 7 bases and J by 7 bases, with 17 bases between. The CDR3 has 13 amino acids. Per the germline V gene, CDR1 is SQVTM and CDR2 is ANQGSEA.

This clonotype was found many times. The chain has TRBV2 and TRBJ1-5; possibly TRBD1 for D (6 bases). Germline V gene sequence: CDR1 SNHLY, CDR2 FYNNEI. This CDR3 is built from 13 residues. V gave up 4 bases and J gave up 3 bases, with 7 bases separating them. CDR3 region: CASSAGHNQPQHF. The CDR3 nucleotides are TGTGCCAGCAGTGCGGGACACAATCAGCCCCAGCATTTT.

The DNA for the CDR3 is TGTGCCAGTAGCTGGACAGGGCTCGATAACTATGGCTACACCTTC. It encodes CASSWTGLDNYGYTF. This rearrangement joins TRBV19 to TRBJ1-2; 8 positions agree with TRBD1. The ends lost 6 bases at V and 1 base at J; junction bases unmatched: 7. The CDR3 length is 15 residues. CDR1 LNHDA and CDR2 SQIVND come from the germline V gene (reference sequence).

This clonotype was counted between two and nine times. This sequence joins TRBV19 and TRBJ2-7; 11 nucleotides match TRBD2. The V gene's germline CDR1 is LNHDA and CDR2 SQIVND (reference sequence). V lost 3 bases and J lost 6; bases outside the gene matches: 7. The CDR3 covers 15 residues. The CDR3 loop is CASSITSGRTGEQYF. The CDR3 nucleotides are TGTGCCAGTAGTATCACTAGCGGGAGAACGGGCGAGCAGTACTTC.

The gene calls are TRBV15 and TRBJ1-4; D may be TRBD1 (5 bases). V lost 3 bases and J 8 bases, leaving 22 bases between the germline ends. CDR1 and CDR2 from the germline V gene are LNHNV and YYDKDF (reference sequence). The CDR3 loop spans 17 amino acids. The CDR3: CATSSEGQGGKEEKLFF. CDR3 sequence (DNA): TGTGCCACCAGCAGTGAGGGGCAGGGTGGGAAAGAGGAAAAACTGTTTTTT.

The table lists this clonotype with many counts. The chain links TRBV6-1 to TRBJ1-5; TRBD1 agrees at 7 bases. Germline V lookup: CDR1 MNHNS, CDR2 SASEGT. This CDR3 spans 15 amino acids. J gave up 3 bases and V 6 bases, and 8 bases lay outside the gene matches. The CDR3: CASRTGTVPNQPQHF. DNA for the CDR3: TGTGCCAGCAGGACCGGGACAGTCCCCAATCAGCCCCAGCATTTT.

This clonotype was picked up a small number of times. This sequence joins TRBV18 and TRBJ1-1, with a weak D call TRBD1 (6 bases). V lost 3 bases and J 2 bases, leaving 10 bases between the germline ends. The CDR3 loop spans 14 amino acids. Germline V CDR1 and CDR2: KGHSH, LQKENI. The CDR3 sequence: CASSPQTGNTEAFF. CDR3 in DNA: TGTGCCAGCTCACCCCAGACAGGAAACACTGAAGCTTTCTTT.

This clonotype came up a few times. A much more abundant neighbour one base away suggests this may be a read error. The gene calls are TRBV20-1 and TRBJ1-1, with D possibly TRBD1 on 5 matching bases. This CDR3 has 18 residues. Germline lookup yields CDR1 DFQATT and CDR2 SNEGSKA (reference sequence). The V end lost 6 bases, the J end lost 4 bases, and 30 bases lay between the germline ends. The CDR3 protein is CSANPNAFTGGDSTEAFF. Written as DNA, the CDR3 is TGCAGTGCCAACCCTAACGCCTTCACTGGGGGAGATAGCACTGAAGCTTTCTTT.

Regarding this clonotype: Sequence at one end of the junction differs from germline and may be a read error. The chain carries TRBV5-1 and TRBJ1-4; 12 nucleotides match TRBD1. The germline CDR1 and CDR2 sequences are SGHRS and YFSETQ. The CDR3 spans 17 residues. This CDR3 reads CASSPTGTGGGNGKLFF. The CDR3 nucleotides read TGCGCCAGCAGCCCAACCGGGACAGGGGGCGGTAATGGAAAACTGTTTTTT. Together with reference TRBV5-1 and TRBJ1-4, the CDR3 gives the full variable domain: KAGVTQTPRYLIKTRGQQVTLSCSPISGHRSVSWYQQTPGQGLQFLFEYFSETQRNKGNFPGRFSGRQFSNSRSEMNVSTLELGDSALYLCASSPTGTGGGNGKLFFGSGTQLSVL.

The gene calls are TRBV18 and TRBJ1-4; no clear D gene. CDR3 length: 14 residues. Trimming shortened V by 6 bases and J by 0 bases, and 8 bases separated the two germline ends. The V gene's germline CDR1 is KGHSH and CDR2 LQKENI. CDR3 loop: CASSPSATNEKLFF. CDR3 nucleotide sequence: TGTGCCAGCTCTCCCTCTGCAACTAATGAAAAACTGTTTTTT. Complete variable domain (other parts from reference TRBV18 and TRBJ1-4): NAGVMQNPRHLVRRRGQEARLRCSPMKGHSHVYWYRQLPEEGLKFMVYLQKENIIDESGMPKERFSAEFPKEGPSILRIQQVVRGDSAAYFCASSPSATNEKLFFGSGTQLSVL.

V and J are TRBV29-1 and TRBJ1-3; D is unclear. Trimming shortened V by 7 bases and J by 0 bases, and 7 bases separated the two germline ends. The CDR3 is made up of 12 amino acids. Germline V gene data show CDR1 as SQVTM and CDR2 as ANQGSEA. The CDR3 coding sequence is TGCAGCGGAGGGAACTCTGGAAACACCATATATTTT. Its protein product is CSGGNSGNTIYF.

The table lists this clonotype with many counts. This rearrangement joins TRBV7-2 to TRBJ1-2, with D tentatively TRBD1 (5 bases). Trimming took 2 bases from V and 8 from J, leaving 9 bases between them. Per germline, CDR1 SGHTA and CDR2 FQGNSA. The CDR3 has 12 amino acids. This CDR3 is CASSLQGGGYTF. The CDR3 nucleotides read TGTGCCAGCAGCTTACAGGGAGGGGGCTACACCTTC.

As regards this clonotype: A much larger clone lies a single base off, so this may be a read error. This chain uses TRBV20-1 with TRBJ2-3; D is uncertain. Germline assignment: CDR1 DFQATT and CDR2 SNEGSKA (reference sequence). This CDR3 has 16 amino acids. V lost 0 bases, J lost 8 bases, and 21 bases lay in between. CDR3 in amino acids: CSAREEQPWSPGTQYF. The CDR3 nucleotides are TGCAGTGCTAGAGAGGAGCAACCGTGGAGCCCAGGTACGCAGTATTTT.

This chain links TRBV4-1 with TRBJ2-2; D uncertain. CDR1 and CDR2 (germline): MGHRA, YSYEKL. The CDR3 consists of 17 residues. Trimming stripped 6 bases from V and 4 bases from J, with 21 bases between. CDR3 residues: CASSSSTHATSTGELFF. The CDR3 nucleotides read TGCGCCAGCAGTTCCTCCACCCATGCTACCTCCACCGGGGAGCTGTTTTTT.

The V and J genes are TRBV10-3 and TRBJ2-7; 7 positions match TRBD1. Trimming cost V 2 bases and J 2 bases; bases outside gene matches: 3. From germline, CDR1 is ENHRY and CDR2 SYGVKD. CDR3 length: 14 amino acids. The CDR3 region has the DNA TGTGCCATCAGTGAGCCGACAGGGCCCTACGAGCAGTACTTC. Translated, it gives CAISEPTGPYEQYF.

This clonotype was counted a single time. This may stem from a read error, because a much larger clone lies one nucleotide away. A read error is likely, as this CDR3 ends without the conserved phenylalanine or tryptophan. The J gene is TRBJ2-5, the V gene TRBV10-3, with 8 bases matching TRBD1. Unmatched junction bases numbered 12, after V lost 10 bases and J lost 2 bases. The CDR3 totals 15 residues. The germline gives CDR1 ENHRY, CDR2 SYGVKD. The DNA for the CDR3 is TGTGCCAGCCATCGAGCGACAGGGGAGCAAGAGACCCAGTACTCC. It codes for CASHRATGEQETQYS.

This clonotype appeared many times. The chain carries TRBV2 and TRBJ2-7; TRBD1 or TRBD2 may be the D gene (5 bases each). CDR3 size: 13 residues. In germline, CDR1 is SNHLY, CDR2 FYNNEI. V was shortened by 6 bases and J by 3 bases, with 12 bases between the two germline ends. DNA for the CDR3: TGTGCCAGCAGGGCACTTGGGGGCTACGAGCAGTACTTC. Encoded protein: CASRALGGYEQYF.

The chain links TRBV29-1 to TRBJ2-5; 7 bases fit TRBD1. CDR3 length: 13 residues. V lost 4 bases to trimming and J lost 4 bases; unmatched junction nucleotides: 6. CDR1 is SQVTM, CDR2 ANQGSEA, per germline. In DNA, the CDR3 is TGCAGCGTTGCCCCAGGGGGACGAGAGACCCAGTACTTC. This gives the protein CSVAPGGRETQYF.

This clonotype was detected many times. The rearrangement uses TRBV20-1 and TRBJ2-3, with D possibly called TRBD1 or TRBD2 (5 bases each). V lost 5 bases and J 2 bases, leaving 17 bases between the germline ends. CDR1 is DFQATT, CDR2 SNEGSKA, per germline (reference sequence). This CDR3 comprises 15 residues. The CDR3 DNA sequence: TGCAGTGCTTCACCATCGAGGGGAGACACAGATACGCAGTATTTT. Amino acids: CSASPSRGDTDTQYF.

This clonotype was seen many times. The chain's CDR3 is CASSQGWLSNYGYTF. CDR3 nucleotides: TGTGCCAGCAGCCAAGGGTGGTTGTCTAACTATGGCTACACCTTC. V is TRBV3-1 and J is TRBJ1-2; no clear D. The germline gives CDR1 LGHDT, CDR2 YNNKEL (reference sequence). V was trimmed by 1 base and J by 0 bases, leaving 9 bases between them. The CDR3 length is 15 residues.

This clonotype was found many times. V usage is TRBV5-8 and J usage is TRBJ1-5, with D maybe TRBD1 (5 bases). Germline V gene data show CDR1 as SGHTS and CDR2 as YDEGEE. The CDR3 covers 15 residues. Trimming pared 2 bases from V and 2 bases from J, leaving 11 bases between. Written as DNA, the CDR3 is TGTGCCAGCAGCTTCGGGGGGATAGGCAATCAGCCCCAGCATTTT. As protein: CASSFGGIGNQPQHF.

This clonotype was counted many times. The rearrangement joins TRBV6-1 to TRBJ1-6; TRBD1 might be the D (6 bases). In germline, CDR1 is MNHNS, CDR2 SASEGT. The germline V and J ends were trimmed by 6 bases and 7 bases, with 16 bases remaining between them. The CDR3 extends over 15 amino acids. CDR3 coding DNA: TGTGCCAGCAGGGGGCAGGGAAGGGGGAATTCACCCCTCCACTTT. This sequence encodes CASRGQGRGNSPLHF.

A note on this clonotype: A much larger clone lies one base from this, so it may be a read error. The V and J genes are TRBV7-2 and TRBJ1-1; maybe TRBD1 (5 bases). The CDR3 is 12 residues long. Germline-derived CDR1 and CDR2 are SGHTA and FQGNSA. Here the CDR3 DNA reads TGTGCCAGCAGCTTTGTGGGGCTAGAAGCTCTCTTT. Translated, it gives CASSFVGLEALF.

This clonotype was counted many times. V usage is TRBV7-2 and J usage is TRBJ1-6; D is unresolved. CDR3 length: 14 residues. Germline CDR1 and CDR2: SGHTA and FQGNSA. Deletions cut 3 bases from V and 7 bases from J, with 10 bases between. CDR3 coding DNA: TGTGCCAGCAGCTTTAGTTTACGGAATTCACCCCTCCACTTT. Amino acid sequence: CASSFSLRNSPLHF.